This record concerns one TCR beta chain sequence. There are 12 residues in the CDR3. Germline values: CDR1 SQVTM, CDR2 ANQGSEA. This record comes from a study of blood T cell repertoires in COVID-19. Study details: Both acute and convalescent COVID-19 samples were obtained from the United States, Italy and Spain.

Original processing notes: How many nucleated cells were present was estimated from reference gene primer amplification. The data were produced by immunoSEQ multiplex PCR, yet TCRdb's version contains in-frame clones alone and is incomplete. The DNA was the basis for D and trimming; V, J and clone size are from that table. The sample lists roughly 240,000 clones, approximately 85% occurring once. Followed over time, Seattle patients had been enrolled while infection was active. This sequence joins TRBV29-1 and TRBJ2-5; D possibly corresponds to TRBD2 (6 bases). The sequenced sample was peripheral blood. This sequence was found in a man aged 50-60 years with COVID-19, enrolled during active disease. The CDR3 sequence is CSIGGSGKTQYF. The CDR3 nucleotides are TGCAGTATCGGAGGGTCGGGGAAGACCCAGTACTTC. The whole variable domain, remainder taken from reference TRBV29-1 and TRBJ2-5, is SAVISQKPSRDICQRGTSLTIQCQVDSQVTMMFWYRQQPGQSLTLIATANQGSEATYESGFVIDKFPISRPNLTFSTLTVSNMSPEDSSIYLCSIGGSGKTQYFGPGTRLLVL.